This T cell receptor (beta chain) was captured in a study of response to subunit inactivated influenza vaccine listed by TCRdb under 2018. Regarding the study in general: The study used deep quantitative T cell receptor repertoire profiling to track responses to a trivalent subunit inactivated influenza vaccine. General conclusions and limits of the study: The authors suggested that each seasonal influenza vaccination may recruit only a limited number of new T cells.

The CDR3 covers 13 residues, taking in both the cysteine and the phenylalanine. Solely the CDR3 DNA is kept, with 39 bases framed from the first base. V loses 6 bases of germline sequence and J loses 3 bases, and the interval between the two ends is 13 bases. CDR1 SQVTM and CDR2 ANQGSEA are derived from the germline V gene. There are a few counts of this clonotype. There is no known antigen for this receptor. It has no much larger one-base neighbor in the sample; base qualities were not kept. Libraries were made using RT-PCR. The run used an Illumina HiSeq 2500. The public reads were quality trimmed at Q25 with fastp and then assembled into clones with MiXCR by TCRdb, keeping productive beta chains. Each entry is one CDR3 protein sequence, shown with its most common DNA and genes. This sample comprises a few hundred thousand distinct CDR3 sequences, around a fifth of them detected only once. Roughly 10% of the sample is in the top ten clones.

The rearrangement combines TRBV29-1 with TRBJ2-3, with TRBD2 perhaps the D gene, on 6 matching bases. The starting material was PBMCs from blood, obtained less than 22 months after vaccination. The TCR was taken from a man aged 50 to 69 who received an inactivated influenza vaccine. Donor details come from another sample of the same person, matched by shared clones. The CDR3 loop reads CSVGLRGTDTQYF. The DNA reads as follows: TGCAGCGTCGGTCTGCGGGGAACAGATACGCAGTATTTT.